The clone carrying this TCR beta chain was recorded many times. Its antigen is unknown. Other DNA sequences of this sample code for an identical CDR3. The record originates from a study of shared clonotypes between healthy human individuals. The assay ran at deep level. Evenly divided among several immunoSEQ plates was the genomic DNA of each subset. The repertoire was sequenced with immunoSEQ multiplex PCR; TCRdb's copy has only in-frame clones and lacks some. The sample shows more than 900,000 clones, around 78% of them seen only once. General observations from the study: With few donors, the genetic and exposure-history diversity represented was limited. Rarefaction demonstrated incomplete sorted-subset sequencing despite large depth.

This CDR3 is built from 14 residues. Germline-derived CDR1 and CDR2 are ENHRY and SYGVKD. Trimming stripped 0 bases from V and 1 base from J, with 6 bases between. The chain links TRBV10-3 to TRBJ1-1; D unresolved. This TCR came from a man between 18 and 29 years old in good health. Some clones in this sample may be carry-over from other donors' samples. The material sequenced was memory CD4+ T cells from PBMCs. Subset meaning: CD45RA-negative fraction. This chain's CDR3 is CAISESTENTEAFF. The CDR3 coding sequence is TGTGCCATCAGTGAGTCGACGGAGAACACTGAAGCTTTCTTT.